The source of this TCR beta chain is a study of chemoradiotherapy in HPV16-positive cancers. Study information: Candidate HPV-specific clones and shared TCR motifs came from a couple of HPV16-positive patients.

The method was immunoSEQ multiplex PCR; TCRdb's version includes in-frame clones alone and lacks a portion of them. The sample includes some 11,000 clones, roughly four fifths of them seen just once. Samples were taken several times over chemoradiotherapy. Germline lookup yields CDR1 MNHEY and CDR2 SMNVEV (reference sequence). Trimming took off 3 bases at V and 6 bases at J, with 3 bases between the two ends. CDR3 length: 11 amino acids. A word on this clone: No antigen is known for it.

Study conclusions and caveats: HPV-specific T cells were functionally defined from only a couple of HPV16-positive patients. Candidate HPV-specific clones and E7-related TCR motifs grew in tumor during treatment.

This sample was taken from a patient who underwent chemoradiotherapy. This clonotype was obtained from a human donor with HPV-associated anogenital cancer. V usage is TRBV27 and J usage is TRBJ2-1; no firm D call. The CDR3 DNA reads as TGTGCCAGCAGTTTCTTCAATGAGCAGTTCTTC. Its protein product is CASSFFNEQFF.